The entry below gives a single T cell receptor (beta chain) sequence along with its context. Its specificity is not known. The cDNA was synthesized by 5'RACE incorporating 10-nucleotide random UMIs. TCRdb re-called the 5' RACE reads through MiXCR, storing one row per CDR3 protein. In the table there are roughly 18,000 distinct CDR3 sequences, roughly 29% of which are singletons. This CDR3 spans 14 amino acids. Germline lookup yields CDR1 MGHRA and CDR2 YSYEKL. Unmatched junction bases numbered 7, after V lost 2 bases and J lost 8 bases. The data derive from a study of neurological immune-mediated disorders. Whole-study results and caveats: CDR3 amino acid sequences of expanded clones were not shared across subjects, a result suggesting private repertoires in all groups.

This chain links TRBV4-1 with TRBJ1-2; 8 bases align to TRBD1. The sequencing input was PBMCs. The TCR was taken from a man aged 50 to 60 with HTLV-1-associated myelopathy (HAM/TSP). CDR3 loop: CASSQPGTGRGYTF. CDR3 DNA sequence: TGCGCCAGCAGCCAACCCGGGACAGGAAGAGGCTACACCTTC.